Listed below are T cell receptor beta chains from one sample, sequenced in a study of cytomegalovirus exposure and HLA in healthy donors. Some clones are missing from TCRdb's copy, which holds only in-frame ones; the method was immunoSEQ multiplex PCR. This sample's table reports about 130,000 clones. Input material: PBMCs. These receptors were obtained from a man aged 40-50 years in good health and CMV-seronegative. CDR3s include the opening cysteine and the closing phenylalanine or tryptophan. A D gene is named only where the DNA matches it firmly.

>TRBD1|TRBJ1-2|TRBV4-2|16
TGTGCCAGCAGCAAGAAACAGGGGGCTGACAACTATGGCTACACCTTC
CASSKKQGADNYGYTF
>-|TRBJ2-7|TRBV5-6|13
TGTGCCAGCAGCTTGGTCGGTACCTACGAGCAGTACTTC
CASSLVGTYEQYF
>-|TRBJ1-3|TRBV28|15
TGTGCCAGCACCGAGGGAGGGTCCTCTGGAAACACCATATATTTT
CASTEGGSSGNTIYF
>TRBD1|TRBJ1-5|TRBV19|16
TGTGCCAGTAGTCCCTGGACAGGGATGAGCAATCAGCCCCAGCATTTT
CASSPWTGMSNQPQHF
>-|TRBJ2-7|TRBV4-1|13
TGCGCCAGCAGCCGGCAGAACTCCTACGAGCAGTACTTC
CASSRQNSYEQYF
>-|TRBJ2-1|TRBV7-2|15
TGTGCCAGCAGCTTAGGAAACAGGGAATTCCATGAGCAGTTCTTC
CASSLGNREFHEQFF
>TRBD2|TRBJ2-3|TRBV5-4|15
TGTGCCAGCAGGGGGAGCGGGAAGGGAACAGATACGCAGTATTTT
CASRGSGKGTDTQYF
>-|TRBJ1-1|TRBV7-9|15
TGTGCCAGCAGCCCGACGGGGAACCTGAACACTGAAGCTTTCTTT
CASSPTGNLNTEAFF
>TRBD2|TRBJ2-1|TRBV28|14
TGTGCCAGTATAGCGGGAGGGAGATACAATGAGCAGTTCTTC
CASIAGGRYNEQFF
>-|TRBJ1-3|TRBV7-9|15
TGTGCCAGCAGTTTGGACAAAAGCTCTGGAAACACCATATATTTT
CASSLDKSSGNTIYF
>-|TRBJ2-3|TRBV2|13
TGTGCCAGCAGTGGGCCATTCGCAGATACGCAGTATTTT
CASSGPFADTQYF
>TRBD2|TRBJ2-6|TRBV14|18
TGTGCCAGCAGCCAAGTTATAGCTAGCGGGCCAGGGGCCAACGTCCTGACTTTC
CASSQVIASGPGANVLTF
>TRBD1|TRBJ1-5|TRBV27|15
TGTGCCAGCAGCCGGGACAGGGTTAGCAATCAGCCCCAGCATTTT
CASSRDRVSNQPQHF
>-|TRBJ2-7|TRBV29-1|12
TGCAGCATAGCAGCGACTGCCTACGAGCAGTACTTC
CSIAATAYEQYF
>TRBD1|TRBJ1-1|TRBV29-1|15
TGCAGCGTTGAAGATCGGGCAGGGGGCGGCACTGAAGCTTTCTTT
CSVEDRAGGGTEAFF
>TRBD1|TRBJ2-5|TRBV5-1|17
TGCGCCAGCAGCTCTGAAGGGGACAGGGGACTCGCAGAGACCCAGTACTTC
CASSSEGDRGLAETQYF
>-|TRBJ1-1|TRBV5-6|13
TGTGCCAGCAGCTTTCCGGGGAACACTGAAGCTTTCTTT
CASSFPGNTEAFF
>-|TRBJ2-5|TRBV7-8|17
TGTGCCAGCAGCTTATGGGTGGTGCCCGAGGGTCATGAGACCCAGTACTTC
CASSLWVVPEGHETQYF
>TRBD1|TRBJ1-2|TRBV30|19
TGTGCCTGGAGTGACTTTAGGGGGACAGGGCAAGAAGTATGGTATGGCTACACCTTC
CAWSDFRGTGQEVWYGYTF
>TRBD2|TRBJ2-1|TRBV6-1|16
TGTGCCAGCAGTGAAGCTCGGGTAGCGGGGTACAATGAGCAGTTCTTC
CASSEARVAGYNEQFF
>TRBD1|TRBJ1-2|TRBV10-3|12
TGTGCCATCAGACAGGGGGGCTATGGCTACACCTTC
CAIRQGGYGYTF
>TRBD1|TRBJ2-6|TRBV10-3|16
TGTGCCATCAGTGTAGGGACAGCCCCTGGGGCCAACGTCCTGACTTTC
CAISVGTAPGANVLTF
>-|TRBJ2-3|TRBV5-6|14
TGTGCCAGCAGTGCGGGTAGGTCCGCAGATACGCAGTATTTT
CASSAGRSADTQYF
>-|TRBJ2-2|TRBV10-3|16
TGTGCCATCAGAAGGACAGCGGACGTTAACACCGGGGAGCTGTTTTTT
CAIRRTADVNTGELFF
>-|TRBJ2-3|TRBV6-6|16
TGTGCCAGCAGCTTAACAGGGCCCTCCACCGCAGATACGCAGTATTTT
CASSLTGPSTADTQYF
>-|TRBJ2-7|TRBV7-3|15
TGTGCCAGCAGCTTGGGGGCCGGGACTATCTACGAGCAGTACTTC
CASSLGAGTIYEQYF
>-|TRBJ1-1|TRBV6-1|14
TGTGCCAGCAGTGAACGGCGTAGAGGCCCTGAAGCTTTCTTT
CASSERRRGPEAFF
>-|TRBJ2-3|TRBV7-2|15
TGTGCCAGCACCCAACTAGGGAGAACGGCAGATACGCAGTATTTT
CASTQLGRTADTQYF
>TRBD1|TRBJ2-5|TRBV30|11
TGTGCCTGGAGTGTGGGGACAGGGAAGTACTTC
CAWSVGTGKYF
>TRBD1|TRBJ1-1|TRBV2|14
TGTGCCAGCAGTGCACAGGGGCTTAGCACTGAAGCTTTCTTT
CASSAQGLSTEAFF
>-|TRBJ1-3|TRBV5-1|16
TGCGCCAGCAGCTTGGGACAGCCGCCCTCTGGAAACACCATATATTTT
CASSLGQPPSGNTIYF
>TRBD1|TRBJ2-2|TRBV27|15
TGTGCCAGCAGTAAGGGGACAGGGAACACCGGGGAGCTGTTTTTT
CASSKGTGNTGELFF
>-|TRBJ2-5|TRBV2|13
TGTGCCAGCAGTGGAAGCACTCAAGAGACCCAGTACTTC
CASSGSTQETQYF
>TRBD2|TRBJ2-2|TRBV7-2|15
TGTGCCAGCAGCTTAAGCGGGGTGAACACCGGGGAGCTGTTTTTT
CASSLSGVNTGELFF
>TRBD1|TRBJ1-2|TRBV7-3|13
TGTGCCAGCAGCTTAAGGGACAGGGGGGAAACCACCTTC
CASSLRDRGETTF
>-|TRBJ2-2|TRBV9|16
TGTGCCAGCAGCGTAGGGGGCTTCGGAAGCACCGGGGAGCTGTTTTTT
CASSVGGFGSTGELFF
>-|TRBJ2-7|TRBV28|11
TGTGCCAGCAGCAAACGGTGGGAGCAGTACTTC
CASSKRWEQYF
>-|TRBJ2-1|TRBV5-6|14
TGTGCCAGCAGCGGAAGCCTAAAGGGAGGTGAGCAGTTCTTC
CASSGSLKGGEQFF
>-|TRBJ1-5|TRBV5-5|13
TGTGCCAGCAGCTTGTTAGGCAATCAGCCCCAGCATTTT
CASSLLGNQPQHF